This T cell receptor (beta chain) emerged from a study of neurological immune-mediated disorders. This clonotype was observed many times. TCRdb re-derived calls from the 5' RACE reads in MiXCR, one entry per CDR3 protein. This repertoire shows tens of thousands of distinct CDR3 sequences, roughly 3.5% found once; its top ten account for about 3%. This CDR3 has 16 amino acids. Trimming removed 0 bases from V and 4 bases from J; junction bases left unmatched: 4. CDR1 and CDR2 (germline): SGHTA, FQGNSA. This rearrangement joins TRBV7-2 to TRBJ2-2, with 8 bases lining up with TRBD2. The clonotype comes from a woman aged 45-65 years with multiple sclerosis. Material for sequencing was PBMCs. The CDR3 is CASSLAPGGATGELFF. Here the CDR3 DNA reads TGTGCCAGCAGCTTAGCGCCCGGGGGGGCCACCGGGGAGCTGTTTTTT.